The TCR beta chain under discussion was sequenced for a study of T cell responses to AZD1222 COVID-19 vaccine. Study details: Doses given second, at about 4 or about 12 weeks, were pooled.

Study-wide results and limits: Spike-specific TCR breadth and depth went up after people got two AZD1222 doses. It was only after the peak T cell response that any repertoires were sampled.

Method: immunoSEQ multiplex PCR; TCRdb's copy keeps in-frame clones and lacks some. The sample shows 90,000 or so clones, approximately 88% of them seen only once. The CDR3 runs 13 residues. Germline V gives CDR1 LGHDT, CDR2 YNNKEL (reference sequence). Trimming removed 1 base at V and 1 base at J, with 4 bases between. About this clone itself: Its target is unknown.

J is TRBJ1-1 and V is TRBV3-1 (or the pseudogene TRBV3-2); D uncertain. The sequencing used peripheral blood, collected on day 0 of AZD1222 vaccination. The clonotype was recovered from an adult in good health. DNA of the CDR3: TGTGCCAGCAGCCAAGCGAGGAACACTGAAGCTTTCTTT. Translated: CASSQARNTEAFF.